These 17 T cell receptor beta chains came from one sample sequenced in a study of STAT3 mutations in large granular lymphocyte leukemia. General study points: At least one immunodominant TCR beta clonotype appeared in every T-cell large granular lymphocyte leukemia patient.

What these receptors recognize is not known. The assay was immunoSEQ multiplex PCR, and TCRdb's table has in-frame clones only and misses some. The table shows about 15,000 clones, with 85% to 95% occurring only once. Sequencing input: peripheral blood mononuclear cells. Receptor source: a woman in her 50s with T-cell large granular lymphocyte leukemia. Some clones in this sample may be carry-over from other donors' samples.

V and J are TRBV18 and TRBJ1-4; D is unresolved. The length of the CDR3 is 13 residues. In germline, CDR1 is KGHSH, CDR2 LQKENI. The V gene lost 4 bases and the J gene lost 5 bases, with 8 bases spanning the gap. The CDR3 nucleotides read TGTGCCAGCTCACTTCAAGGGAATGAAAAACTGTTTTTT. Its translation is CASSLQGNEKLFF.

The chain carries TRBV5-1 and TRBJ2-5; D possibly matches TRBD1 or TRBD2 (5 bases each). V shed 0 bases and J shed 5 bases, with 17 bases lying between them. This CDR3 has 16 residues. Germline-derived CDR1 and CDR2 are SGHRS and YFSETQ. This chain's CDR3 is CASSLVGVGALETQYF. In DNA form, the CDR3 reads TGCGCCAGCAGCTTGGTGGGAGTAGGGGCTCTGGAGACCCAGTACTTC.

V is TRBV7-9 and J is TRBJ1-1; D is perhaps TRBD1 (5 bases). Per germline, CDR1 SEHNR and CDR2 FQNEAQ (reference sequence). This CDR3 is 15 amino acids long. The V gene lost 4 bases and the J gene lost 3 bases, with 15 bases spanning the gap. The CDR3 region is CASSSSWGEDTEAFF. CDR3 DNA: TGTGCCAGCAGCTCCTCTTGGGGGGAGGACACTGAAGCTTTCTTT.

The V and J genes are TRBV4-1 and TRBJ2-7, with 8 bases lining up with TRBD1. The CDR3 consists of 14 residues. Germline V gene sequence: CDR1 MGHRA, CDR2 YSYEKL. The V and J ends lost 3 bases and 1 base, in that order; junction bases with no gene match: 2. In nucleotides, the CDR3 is TGCGCCAGCAGCCACGACAGGGGATCCTACGAGCAGTACTTC. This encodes CASSHDRGSYEQYF.

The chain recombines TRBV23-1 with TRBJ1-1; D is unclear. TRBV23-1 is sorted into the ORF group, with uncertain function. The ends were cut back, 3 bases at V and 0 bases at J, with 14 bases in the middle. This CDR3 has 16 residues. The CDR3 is CASSQIGRVLNTEAFF. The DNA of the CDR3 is TGCGCCAGCAGTCAGATAGGACGCGTACTGAACACTGAAGCTTTCTTT.

The CDR3 DNA reads TGTGCCAGCTCACCTAGCGGGGCATACAATGAGCAGTTCTTC. Amino acid sequence: CASSPSGAYNEQFF. V is TRBV18 and J is TRBJ2-1; 8 bases agree with TRBD2. The germline V gene encodes CDR1 KGHSH and CDR2 LQKENI. This CDR3 contains 14 residues. V was clipped by 3 bases and J by 4 bases; unmatched bases: 2.

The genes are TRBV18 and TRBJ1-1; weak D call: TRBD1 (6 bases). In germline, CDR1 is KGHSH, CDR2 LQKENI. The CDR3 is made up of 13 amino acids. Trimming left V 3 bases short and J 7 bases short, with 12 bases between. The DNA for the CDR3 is TGTGCCAGCTCACCTGGGGGGCAGGGTGAAGCTTTCTTT. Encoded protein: CASSPGGQGEAFF.

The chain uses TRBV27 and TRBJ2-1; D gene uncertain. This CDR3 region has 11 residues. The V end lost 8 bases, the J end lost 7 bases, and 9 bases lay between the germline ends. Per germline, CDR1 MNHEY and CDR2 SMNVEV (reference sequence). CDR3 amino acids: CASGVVNEQFF. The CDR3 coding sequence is TGTGCCAGCGGGGTCGTTAATGAGCAGTTCTTC.

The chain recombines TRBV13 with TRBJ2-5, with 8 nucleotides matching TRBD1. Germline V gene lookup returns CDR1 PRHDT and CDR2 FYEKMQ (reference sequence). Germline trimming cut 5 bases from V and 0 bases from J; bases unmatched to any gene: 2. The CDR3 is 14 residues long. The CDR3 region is CASSPDRDQETQYF. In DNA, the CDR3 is TGTGCCAGCAGCCCGGACAGGGACCAAGAGACCCAGTACTTC.

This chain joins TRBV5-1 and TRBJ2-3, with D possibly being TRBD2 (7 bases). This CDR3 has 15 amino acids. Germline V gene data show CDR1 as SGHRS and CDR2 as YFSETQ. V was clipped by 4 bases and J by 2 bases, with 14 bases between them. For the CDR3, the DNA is TGCGCCAGCAGCGCCCTCGGGGGGCCCACAGATACGCAGTATTTT. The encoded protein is CASSALGGPTDTQYF.

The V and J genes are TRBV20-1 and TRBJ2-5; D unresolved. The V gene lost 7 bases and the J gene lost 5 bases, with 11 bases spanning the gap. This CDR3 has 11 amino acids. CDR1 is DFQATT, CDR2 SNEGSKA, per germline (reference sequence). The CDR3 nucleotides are TGCAGTGTTAGGGTAGGGGAGACCCAGTACTTC. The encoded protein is CSVRVGETQYF.

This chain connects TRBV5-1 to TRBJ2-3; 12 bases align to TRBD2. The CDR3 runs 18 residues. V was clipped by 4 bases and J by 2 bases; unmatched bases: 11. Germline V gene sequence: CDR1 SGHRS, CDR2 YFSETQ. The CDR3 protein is CASSPKKLAGGFTDTQYF. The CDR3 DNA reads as TGCGCCAGCAGCCCAAAGAAACTAGCGGGAGGATTCACAGATACGCAGTATTTT.

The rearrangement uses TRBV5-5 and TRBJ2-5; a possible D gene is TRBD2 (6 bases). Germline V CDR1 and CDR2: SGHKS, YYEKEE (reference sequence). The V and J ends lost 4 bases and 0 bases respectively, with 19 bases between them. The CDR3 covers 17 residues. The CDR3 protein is CASSPRGWGMHQETQYF. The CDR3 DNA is TGTGCCAGCAGCCCCCGGGGGTGGGGGATGCACCAAGAGACCCAGTACTTC.

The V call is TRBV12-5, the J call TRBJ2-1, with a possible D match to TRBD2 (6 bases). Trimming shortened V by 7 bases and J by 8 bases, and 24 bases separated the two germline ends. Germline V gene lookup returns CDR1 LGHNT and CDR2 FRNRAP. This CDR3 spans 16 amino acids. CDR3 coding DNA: TGTGCTAGTGCCTTGGACGGGGGAGAAGGGCTTGATGAGCAGTTCTTC. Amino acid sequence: CASALDGGEGLDEQFF.

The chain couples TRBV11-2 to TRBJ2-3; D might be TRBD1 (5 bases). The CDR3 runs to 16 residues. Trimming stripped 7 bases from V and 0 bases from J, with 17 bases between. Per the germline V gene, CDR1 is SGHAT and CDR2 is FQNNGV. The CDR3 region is CASISPGYTSTDTQYF. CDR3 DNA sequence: TGTGCCAGCATCTCGCCAGGGTATACTAGCACAGATACGCAGTATTTT.

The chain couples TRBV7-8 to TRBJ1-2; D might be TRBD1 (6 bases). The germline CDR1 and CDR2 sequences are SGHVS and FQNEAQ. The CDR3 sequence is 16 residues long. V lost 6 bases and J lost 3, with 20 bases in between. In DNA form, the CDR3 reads TGTGCCAGCAGTGAGGGGGGCATCAAGGGATACTATGGCTACACCTTC. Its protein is CASSEGGIKGYYGYTF.

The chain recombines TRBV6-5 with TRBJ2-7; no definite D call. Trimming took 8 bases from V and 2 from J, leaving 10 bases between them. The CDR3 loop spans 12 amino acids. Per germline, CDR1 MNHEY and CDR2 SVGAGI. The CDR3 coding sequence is TGTGCCAGCGGTGTAACTCCCTACGAGCAGTACTTC. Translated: CASGVTPYEQYF.